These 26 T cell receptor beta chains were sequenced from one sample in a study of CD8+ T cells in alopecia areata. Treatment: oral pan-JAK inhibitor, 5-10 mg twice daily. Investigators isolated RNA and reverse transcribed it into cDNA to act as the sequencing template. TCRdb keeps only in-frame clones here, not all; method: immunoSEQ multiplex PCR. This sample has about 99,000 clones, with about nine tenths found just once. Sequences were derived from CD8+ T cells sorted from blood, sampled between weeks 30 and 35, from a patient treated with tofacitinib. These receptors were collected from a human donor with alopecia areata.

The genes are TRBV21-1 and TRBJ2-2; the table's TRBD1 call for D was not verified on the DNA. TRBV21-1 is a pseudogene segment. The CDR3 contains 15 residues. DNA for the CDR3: TGTGCCAGCAGCAAAGGGACAGAGAACACCGGGGAGCTGTTTTTT. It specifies CASSKGTENTGELFF.

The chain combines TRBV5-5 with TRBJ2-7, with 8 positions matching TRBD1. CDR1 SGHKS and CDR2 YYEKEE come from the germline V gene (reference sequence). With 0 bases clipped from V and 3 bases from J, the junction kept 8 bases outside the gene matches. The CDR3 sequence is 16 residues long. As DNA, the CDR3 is TGTGCCAGCAGCTTGGTAGAGACAGGGGCGGGCTACGAGCAGTACTTC. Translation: CASSLVETGAGYEQYF.

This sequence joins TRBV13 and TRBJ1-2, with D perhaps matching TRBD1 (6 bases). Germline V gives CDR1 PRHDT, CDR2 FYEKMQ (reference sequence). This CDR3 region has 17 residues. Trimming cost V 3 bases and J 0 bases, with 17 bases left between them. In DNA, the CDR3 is TGTGCCAGCAGCTTTGCCGCCGCGGACAGATCTAACTATGGCTACACCTTC. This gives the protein CASSFAAADRSNYGYTF. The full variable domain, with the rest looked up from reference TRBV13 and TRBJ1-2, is AAGVIQSPRHLIKEKRETATLKCYPIPRHDTVYWYQQGPGQDPQFLISFYEKMQSDKGSIPDRFSAQQFSDYHSELNMSSLELGDSALYFCASSFAAADRSNYGYTFGSGTRLTVV.

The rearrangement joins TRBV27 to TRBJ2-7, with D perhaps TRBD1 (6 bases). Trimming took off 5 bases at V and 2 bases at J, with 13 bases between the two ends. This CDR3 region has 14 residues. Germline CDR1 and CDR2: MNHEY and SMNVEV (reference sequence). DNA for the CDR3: TGTGCCAGCAGTAGAGGACAGCAAACCTACGAGCAGTACTTC. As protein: CASSRGQQTYEQYF.

CDR3 protein: CASSRSGGREQFF. The CDR3 coding sequence is TGTGCCAGCAGCCGTAGCGGGGGGCGGGAGCAGTTCTTC. The rearrangement uses TRBV7-9 and TRBJ2-1; 10 bases are a match to TRBD2. Germline values: CDR1 SEHNR, CDR2 FQNEAQ (reference sequence). This CDR3 has 13 residues. V was pared by 5 bases and J by 10 bases, with 5 bases of the junction left unmatched. Full variable domain (outside the CDR3, taken from reference TRBV7-9 and TRBJ2-1): DTGVSQNPRHKITKRGQNVTFRCDPISEHNRLYWYRQTLGQGPEFLTYFQNEAQLEKSRLLSDRFSAERPKGSFSTLEIQRTEQGDSAMYLCASSRSGGREQFFGPGTRLTVL.

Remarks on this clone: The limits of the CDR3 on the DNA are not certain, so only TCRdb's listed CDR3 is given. CDR3 amino acids: CASSFGSGAYEQCF. This sequence joins TRBV5-6 and TRBJ2-7; the table's TRBD1 call for D was not verified on the DNA. The CDR3 is 14 amino acids long, termini counted. Per germline, CDR1 SGHDT and CDR2 YYEEEE.

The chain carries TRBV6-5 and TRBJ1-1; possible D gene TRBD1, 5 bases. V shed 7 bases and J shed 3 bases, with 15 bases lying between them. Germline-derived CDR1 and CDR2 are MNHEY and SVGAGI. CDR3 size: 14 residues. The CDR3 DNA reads TGTGCCAGCACTAATTACCAAGGGGACACTGAAGCTTTCTTT. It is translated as CASTNYQGDTEAFF.

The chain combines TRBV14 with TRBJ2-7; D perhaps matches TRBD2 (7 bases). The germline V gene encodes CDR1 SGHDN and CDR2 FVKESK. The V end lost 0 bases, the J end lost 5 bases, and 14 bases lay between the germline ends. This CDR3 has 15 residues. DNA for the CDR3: TGTGCCAGCAGCCAAGAGATCGGGGGGCAGGACGAGCAGTACTTC. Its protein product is CASSQEIGGQDEQYF.

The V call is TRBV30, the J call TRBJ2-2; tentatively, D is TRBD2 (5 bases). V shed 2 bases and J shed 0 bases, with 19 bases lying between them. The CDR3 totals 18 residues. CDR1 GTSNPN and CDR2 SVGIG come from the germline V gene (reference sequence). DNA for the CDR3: TGTGCCTGGAGTCGAGACTATGGACGGCACCCGAACACCGGGGAGCTGTTTTTT. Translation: CAWSRDYGRHPNTGELFF.

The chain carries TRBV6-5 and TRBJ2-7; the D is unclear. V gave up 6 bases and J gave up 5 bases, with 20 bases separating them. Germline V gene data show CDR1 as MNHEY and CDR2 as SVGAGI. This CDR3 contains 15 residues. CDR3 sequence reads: CASSYQPGSVDEQYF. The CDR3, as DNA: TGTGCCAGCAGCTACCAACCCGGGTCTGTCGACGAGCAGTACTTC.

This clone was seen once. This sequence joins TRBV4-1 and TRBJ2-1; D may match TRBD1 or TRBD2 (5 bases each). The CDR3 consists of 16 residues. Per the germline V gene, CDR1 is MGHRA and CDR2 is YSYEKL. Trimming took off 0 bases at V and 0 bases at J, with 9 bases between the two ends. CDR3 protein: CASSQDEGLSYNEQFF. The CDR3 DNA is TGCGCCAGCAGCCAAGACGAGGGGCTCTCCTACAATGAGCAGTTCTTC.

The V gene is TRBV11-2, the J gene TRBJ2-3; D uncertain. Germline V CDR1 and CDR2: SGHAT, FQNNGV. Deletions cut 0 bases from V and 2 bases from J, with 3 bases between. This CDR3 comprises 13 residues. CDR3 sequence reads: CASSLETTDTQYF. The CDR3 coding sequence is TGTGCCAGCAGCTTAGAAACCACAGATACGCAGTATTTT.

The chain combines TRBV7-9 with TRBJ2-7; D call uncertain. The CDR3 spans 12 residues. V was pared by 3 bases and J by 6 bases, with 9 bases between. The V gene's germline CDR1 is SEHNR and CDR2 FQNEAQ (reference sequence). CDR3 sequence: CASSLSESEQYF. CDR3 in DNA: TGTGCCAGCAGCTTGTCGGAATCCGAGCAGTACTTC.

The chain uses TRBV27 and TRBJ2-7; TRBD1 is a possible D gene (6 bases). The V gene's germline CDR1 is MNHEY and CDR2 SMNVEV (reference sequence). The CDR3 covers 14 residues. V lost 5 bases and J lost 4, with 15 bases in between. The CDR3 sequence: CASSQGTNYYEQYF. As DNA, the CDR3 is TGTGCCAGCAGTCAAGGGACAAATTATTACGAGCAGTACTTC.

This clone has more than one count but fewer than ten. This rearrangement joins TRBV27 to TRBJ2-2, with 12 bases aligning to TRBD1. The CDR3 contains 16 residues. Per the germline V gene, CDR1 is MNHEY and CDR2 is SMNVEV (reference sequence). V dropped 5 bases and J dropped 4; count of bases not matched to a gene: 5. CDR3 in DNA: TGTGCCAGCAGTACCCCGGGACAGGGGGCCACCGGGGAGCTGTTTTTT. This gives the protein CASSTPGQGATGELFF.

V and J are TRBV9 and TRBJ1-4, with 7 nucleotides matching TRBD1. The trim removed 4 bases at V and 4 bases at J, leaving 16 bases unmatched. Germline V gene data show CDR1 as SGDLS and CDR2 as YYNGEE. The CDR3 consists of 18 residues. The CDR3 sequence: CASSSSQEGGQFNEKLFF. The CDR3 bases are TGTGCCAGCAGCTCGAGCCAGGAGGGGGGACAGTTTAATGAAAAACTGTTTTTT.

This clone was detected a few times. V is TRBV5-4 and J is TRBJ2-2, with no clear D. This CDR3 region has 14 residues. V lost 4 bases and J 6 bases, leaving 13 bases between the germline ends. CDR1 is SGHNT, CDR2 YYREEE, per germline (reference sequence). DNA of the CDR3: TGTGCCAGCAGCCCTCTAGTGGCAGCCGGGGAGCTGTTTTTT. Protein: CASSPLVAAGELFF.

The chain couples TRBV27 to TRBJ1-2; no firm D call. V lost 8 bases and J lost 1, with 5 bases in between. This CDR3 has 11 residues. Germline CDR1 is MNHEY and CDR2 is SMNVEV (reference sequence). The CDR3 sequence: CASSGNYGYTF. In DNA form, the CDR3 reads TGTGCCAGCTCCGGTAACTATGGCTACACCTTC.

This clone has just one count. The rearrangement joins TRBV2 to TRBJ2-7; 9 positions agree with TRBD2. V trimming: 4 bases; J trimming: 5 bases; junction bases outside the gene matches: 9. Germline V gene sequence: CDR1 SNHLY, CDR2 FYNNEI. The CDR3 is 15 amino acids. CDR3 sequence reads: CASSAGGRAVHEQYF. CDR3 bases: TGTGCCAGCAGTGCGGGCGGGAGGGCCGTCCACGAGCAGTACTTC.

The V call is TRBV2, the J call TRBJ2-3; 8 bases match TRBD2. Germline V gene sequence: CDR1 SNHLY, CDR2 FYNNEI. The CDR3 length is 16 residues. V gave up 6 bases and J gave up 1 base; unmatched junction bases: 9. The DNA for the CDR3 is TGTGCCAGCAGGTCGCCGGGGGGGCGAGGCACAGATACGCAGTATTTT. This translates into CASRSPGGRGTDTQYF. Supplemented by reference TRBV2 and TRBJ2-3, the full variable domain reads EPEVTQTPSHQVTQMGQEVILRCVPISNHLYFYWYRQILGQKVEFLVSFYNNEISEKSEIFDDQFSVERPDGSNFTLKIRSTKLEDSAMYFCASRSPGGRGTDTQYFGPGTRLTVL.

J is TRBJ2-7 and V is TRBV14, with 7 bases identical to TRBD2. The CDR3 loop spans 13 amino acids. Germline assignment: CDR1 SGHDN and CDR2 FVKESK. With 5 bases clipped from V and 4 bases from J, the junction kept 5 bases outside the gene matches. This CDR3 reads CASSTGGSYEQYF. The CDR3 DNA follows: TGTGCCAGCAGCACGGGGGGTTCGTACGAGCAGTACTTC.

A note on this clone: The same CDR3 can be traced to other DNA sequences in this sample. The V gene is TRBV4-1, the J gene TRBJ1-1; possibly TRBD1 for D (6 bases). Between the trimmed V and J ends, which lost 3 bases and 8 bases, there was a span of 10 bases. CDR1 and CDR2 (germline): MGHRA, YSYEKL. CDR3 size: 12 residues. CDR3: CASSQGADEAFF. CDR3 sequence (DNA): TGCGCCAGCAGCCAGGGGGCGGACGAAGCTTTCTTT.

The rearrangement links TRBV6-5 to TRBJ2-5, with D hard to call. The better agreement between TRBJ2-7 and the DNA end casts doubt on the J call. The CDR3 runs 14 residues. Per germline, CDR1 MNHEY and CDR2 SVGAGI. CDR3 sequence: CASSYGTEAYEQYF. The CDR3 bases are TGTGCCAGCAGTTATGGAACAGAAGCCTACGAGCAGTACTTC.

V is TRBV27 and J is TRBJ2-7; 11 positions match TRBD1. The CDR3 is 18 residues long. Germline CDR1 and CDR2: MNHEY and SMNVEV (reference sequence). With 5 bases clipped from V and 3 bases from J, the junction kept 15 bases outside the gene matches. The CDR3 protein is CASSPRLDRGPLFYEQYF. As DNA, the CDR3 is TGTGCCAGCAGTCCCCGGTTGGACAGGGGGCCTTTATTCTACGAGCAGTACTTC.

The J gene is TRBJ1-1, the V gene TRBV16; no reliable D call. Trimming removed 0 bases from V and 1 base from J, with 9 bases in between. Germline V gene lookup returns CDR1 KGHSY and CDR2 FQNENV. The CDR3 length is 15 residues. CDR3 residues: CASSQSAGGNTEAFF. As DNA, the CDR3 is TGTGCCAGCAGCCAATCGGCAGGAGGGAACACTGAAGCTTTCTTT.

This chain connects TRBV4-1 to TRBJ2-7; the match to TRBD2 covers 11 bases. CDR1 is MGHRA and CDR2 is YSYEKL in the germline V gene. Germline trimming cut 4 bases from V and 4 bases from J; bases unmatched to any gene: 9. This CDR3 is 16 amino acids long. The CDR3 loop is CASSLTSGSSLYEQYF. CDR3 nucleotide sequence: TGCGCCAGCAGCCTAACTAGCGGGAGTTCTCTTTACGAGCAGTACTTC.